This T cell receptor beta chain is from a study of T cell responses to AZD1222 COVID-19 vaccine. This CDR3 has 14 residues. With 0 bases removed from V and 5 bases from J, the gap between germline ends came to 11 bases. Germline CDR1 is SGDLS and CDR2 is YYNGEE. Study observations and caveats: Mostly white British, mostly female donors; authors suggested clonal diversity may be underestimated. The study identified only six AZD1222 recipients as seropositive at baseline.

Comment on this clone: Its antigen is not identified.

This table comes from immunoSEQ multiplex PCR, and its TCRdb copy is limited to in-frame clones, with some not included. The data show some 200,000 clones, about 89% seen once. Second-dose timings of about 4 or about 12 weeks were pooled. This clonotype was obtained from an adult who received the AZD1222 COVID-19 vaccine. The chain recombines TRBV9 with TRBJ1-1; D might be TRBD1 (6 bases). This material consisted of peripheral blood, taken 28 days after the second AZD1222 dose. The CDR3 nucleotides read TGTGCCAGCAGCGTAGGATCAGGGGAAACTGAAGCTTTCTTT. As protein: CASSVGSGETEAFF. Supplemented by reference TRBV9 and TRBJ1-1, the full variable domain reads DSGVTQTPKHLITATGQRVTLRCSPRSGDLSVYWYQQSLDQGLQFLIQYYNGEERAKGNILERFSAQQFPDLHSELNLSSLELGDSALYFCASSVGSGETEAFFGQGTRLTVV.